This T cell receptor beta chain was documented in a study of T cells in Graves' hyperthyroidism and ophthalmopathy (dated by TCRdb to the late 2010s). In the study overall: Peripheral blood samples were taken at initial diagnosis, before any treatment was given. In several Graves' hyperthyroidism patients, the study also compared T-cell repertoires from thyroid tissue with T-cell repertoires from blood. TCR Vbeta CDR3 sequencing of 135 peripheral blood samples (43 ophthalmopathy, over 70 hyperthyroidism and around 17 progressor patients) is reported in the paper. Prospective prediction of ophthalmopathy was tested in an independent validation cohort consisting of 18 to 20 hyperthyroidism patients and over 15 patients who later progressed to ophthalmopathy. TCR V-J signatures able to tell the groups apart were searched for in a discovery cohort of 90 to 100 patients, of whom roughly 42 had Graves' ophthalmopathy and around 58 had stable Graves' hyperthyroidism. The 100 discovery patients were randomly divided into training and test sets at a 7:3 ratio. After sampling, hyperthyroidism patients received methimazole starting at 30 mg daily, and ophthalmopathy patients received high-dose intravenous methylprednisolone. Broader findings and caveats from the paper: Sample size was not statistically predetermined, and blinding of investigators to group allocation was not performed. Blood samples also contained most of the expanded thyroid clonotypes (frequency above 0.001), which suggests that blood repertoires may reflect thyroid immune responses. In validation, progression to ophthalmopathy was predicted by the model with 55% to 71% sensitivity and around 76% specificity, a median of about 6.8 months before onset. In cross-validation, a model built on a 13 V-J signature told ophthalmopathy apart from stable hyperthyroidism with under 90% sensitivity and about 81% specificity, and in testing the same model reached 80%/75%.

Based on the germline V gene (reference sequence), the CDR1 and CDR2 sequences are DFQATT and SNEGSKA. V loses 0 bases, J loses 4 bases, and the germline ends lie 3 bases apart. The CDR3 runs 12 amino acids, cysteine and phenylalanine included. The entry retains the CDR3 DNA only, 36 bases that are in frame from base 1. Moderately to severely active disease, a Clinical Activity Score of at least 3, a NOSPECS grade of at least 4, and a duration under 3 months were present in ophthalmopathy patients. The study excluded patients with uncontrolled infections, other autoimmune diseases, pregnancy or lactation. Diagnoses were based on clinical symptoms, serum thyroxine and TRAb, thyroid ultrasound and orbital computed tomography. PBMCs were separated from roughly 10 ml of fresh peripheral blood using Ficoll-Paque density gradient centrifugation. Total RNA was extracted using Trizol reagent, and RNA quality was assessed on an Agilent 2100 Bioanalyzer.

Turning to this clonotype: It lacks a known antigen. No base-level quality is on record; no much larger clone is a single base apart.

The TCR beta CDR3 regions were amplified from RNA transcripts. The TCR CDR3 was subjected to a first round of RT-PCR using the HTBI primer set and the Qiagen OneStep RT-PCR kit. Libraries were constructed in a second round of multiplex PCR, after which size selection and purification were performed. Paired-end sequencing of the libraries was performed with 100 bp reads on an Illumina HiSeq2000. Per the authors' processing: SOAPnuke was used to process the raw data, with reads discarded if the reads contained adapters or uncalled bases, had a mean Phred below 15, or lacked an exact constant-primer or identifier match. COPE v1.2.5 was used to merge the high-quality paired reads, and each unique nucleotide sequence was defined as a clonotype. Clonotypes were aligned to IMGT TRBV, TRBD and TRBJ reference segments using MiTCR v1.1. The analysis was restricted to V-J combinations with a frequency above 0.0001, which together covered 99.2% of the repertoires. A TCS score was defined as the ratio of F50 (clonal expansion) to E x V (chaos), with BLOSUM62-based TCRdist applied between CDR3 peptides within each V-J. Welch's t-statistics and random forest reduced around 550 V-J features to around 14, which were used in a naive Bayes classifier (R e1071). Through fastp at Q25 and MiXCR, TCRdb rebuilt clones from the public reads, retaining in-frame beta chains. Rows matching on CDR3 protein sequence are summarized as one entry with the most common DNA and genes. The authors' filters were not applied to this entry. Counted in this sample were around 500,000 distinct CDR3 sequences; about 20% of them appeared once. The ten biggest clones cover 45% to 55% of the sample.

The sequencing input was blood. Recombination connected TRBV20-1 to TRBJ2-2, with the D gene call left open. The clonotype was recovered from a woman in her 70s with Graves' ophthalmopathy. The bases read TGCAGTGCTAGAGAGTTCACCGGGGAGCTGTTTTTT. The translation is CSAREFTGELFF.